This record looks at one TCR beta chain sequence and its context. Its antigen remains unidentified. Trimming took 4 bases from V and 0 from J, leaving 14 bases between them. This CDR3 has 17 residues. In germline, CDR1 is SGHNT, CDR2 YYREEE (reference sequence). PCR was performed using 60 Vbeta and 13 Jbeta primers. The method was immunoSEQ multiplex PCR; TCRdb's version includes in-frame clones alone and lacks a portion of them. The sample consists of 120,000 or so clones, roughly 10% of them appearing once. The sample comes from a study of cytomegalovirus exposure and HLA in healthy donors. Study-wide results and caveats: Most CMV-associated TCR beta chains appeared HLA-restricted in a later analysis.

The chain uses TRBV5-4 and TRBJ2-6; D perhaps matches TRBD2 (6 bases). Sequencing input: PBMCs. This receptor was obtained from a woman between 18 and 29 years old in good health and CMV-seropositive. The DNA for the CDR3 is TGTGCCAGCAGCCCGGAGTTGGGGGGCTCTGGGGCCAACGTCCTGACTTTC. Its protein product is CASSPELGGSGANVLTF.